The 20 T cell receptor beta chains below were found in one sample sequenced in a study of CD8 T cells in ankylosing spondylitis. A single record per CDR3 protein comes from TCRdb applying MiXCR to the 5' RACE reads. Altogether about 130,000 distinct CDR3 sequences are present, around 9.3% being singletons, with the ten largest covering roughly 3.4%. The sequenced sample was blood, either unsorted or a sorted T cell fraction (not recorded which). These receptors originate from a male donor with ankylosing spondylitis or in good health (not recorded which).

This clonotype was picked up many times. The J gene is TRBJ2-3, the V gene TRBV29-1; no definite D call. V shed 4 bases and J shed 4 bases, with 6 bases lying between them. The CDR3 is made up of 11 amino acids. Looked up from germline, CDR1 is SQVTM and CDR2 is ANQGSEA. Here the CDR3 reads CSVAWPDTQYF. The DNA for the CDR3 is TGCAGCGTTGCGTGGCCAGATACGCAGTATTTT.

This clonotype appeared many times. This chain uses TRBV5-1 with TRBJ2-3; D uncertain. Per germline, CDR1 SGHRS and CDR2 YFSETQ. The CDR3 length is 14 residues. The germline V and J ends were trimmed by 0 bases and 3 bases, with 8 bases remaining between them. The DNA for the CDR3 is TGCGCCAGCAGCTTGGCCGTAGGTACAGATACGCAGTATTTT. It encodes CASSLAVGTDTQYF.

The genes are TRBV28 and TRBJ1-4, with D maybe TRBD1 (6 bases). Trimming removed 8 bases from V and 8 bases from J, with 18 bases in between. Germline loops: CDR1 MDHEN, CDR2 SYDVKM. The CDR3 covers 14 residues. The chain's CDR3 is CASSDPGASEKLFF. The CDR3 region has the DNA TGTGCCAGCTCAGACCCAGGGGCGTCGGAAAAACTGTTTTTT.

The sample holds a few counts of this clonotype. J is TRBJ2-1 and V is TRBV5-1; maybe TRBD1 (6 bases). CDR1 is SGHRS and CDR2 is YFSETQ in the germline V gene. The CDR3 consists of 15 residues. V shed 1 base and J shed 9 bases, with 17 bases lying between them. The DNA for the CDR3 is TGCGCCAGCAGCTTGTTGCAGGGGCAAATTAGTGAGCAGTTCTTC. Translation gives CASSLLQGQISEQFF.

This clonotype has ten or more counts. This sequence joins TRBV6-2 or TRBV6-3 and TRBJ2-1; unclear D gene. V was clipped by 7 bases and J by 3 bases, with 16 bases between them. The CDR3 totals 15 residues. Germline values: CDR1 MNHEY, CDR2 SVGEGT. Here the CDR3 DNA reads TGTGCCAGCAATTCGGGTTTCGATCTCTACAATGAGCAGTTCTTC. Translated: CASNSGFDLYNEQFF.

The chain recombines TRBV6-2 or TRBV6-3 with TRBJ2-1; 8 nucleotides line up with TRBD2. The germline gives CDR1 MNHEY, CDR2 SVGEGT. This CDR3 region has 13 residues. V shed 6 bases, J shed 9 bases, and the junction held 7 bases outside the gene matches. CDR3 coding DNA: TGTGCCAGCAGACAACCGGGAGGGACTGAGCAGTTCTTC. Translated, it gives CASRQPGGTEQFF.

This clonotype was seen more than once but under ten times. J is TRBJ2-5 and V is TRBV7-2; D not resolved. The CDR3 totals 13 residues. Germline V gene lookup returns CDR1 SGHTA and CDR2 FQGNSA. Trimming removed 5 bases at V and 6 bases at J, with 13 bases between. CDR3 region: CASSPPAGQTQYF. The CDR3, as DNA: TGTGCCAGCAGCCCACCCGCTGGGCAGACCCAGTACTTC.

This clonotype was observed at least ten times. The chain employs TRBV7-9 and TRBJ2-7, with D possibly being TRBD2 (5 bases). The CDR3 runs to 14 residues. Trimming pared 4 bases from V and 2 bases from J, leaving 12 bases between. The germline gives CDR1 SEHNR, CDR2 FQNEAQ (reference sequence). The CDR3, as DNA: TGTGCCAGCAGCTCCGGACTGAACCCCTACGAGCAGTACTTC. It yields the protein CASSSGLNPYEQYF.

This clonotype was recorded at least ten times. This chain connects TRBV5-1 to TRBJ2-1, with D maybe TRBD1 (8 bases). The CDR3 is 15 residues long. V was pared by 2 bases and J by 5 bases, with 14 bases between. The germline gives CDR1 SGHRS, CDR2 YFSETQ. CDR3 nucleotides: TGCGCCAGCAGCTTTACAGGGGGAGGGAACAATGAGCAGTTCTTC. This sequence encodes CASSFTGGGNNEQFF.

The sample holds many counts of this clonotype. The chain joins TRBV12-3 or TRBV12-4 to TRBJ2-2, with D uncertain. With 0 bases removed from V and 6 bases from J, the gap between germline ends came to 11 bases. This CDR3 has 15 residues. The CDR3 sequence: CASSLAGAGPGELFF. DNA for the CDR3: TGTGCCAGCAGTTTAGCGGGCGCCGGGCCCGGGGAGCTGTTTTTT.

This clonotype has ten or more counts. A read error may produce the germline difference seen at one junction end. The chain has TRBV11-2 and TRBJ2-1; no reliable D call. Per the germline V gene, CDR1 is SGHAT and CDR2 is FQNNGV. The CDR3 consists of 14 residues. CDR3 in amino acids: CASSLQGSYDEQFF. The CDR3 coding sequence is TGTGCCAGCAGCTTACAAGGCAGCTACGATGAGCAGTTCTTC.

This clonotype was seen a handful of times. The chain uses TRBV5-1 and TRBJ2-3; unclear D gene. Trimming removed 4 bases at V and 4 bases at J, with 7 bases between. CDR3 length: 12 residues. Per the germline V gene, CDR1 is SGHRS and CDR2 is YFSETQ. CDR3 DNA: TGCGCCAGCAGCGCGGAATCAGATACGCAGTATTTT. It codes for CASSAESDTQYF.

This chain uses TRBV20-1 with TRBJ1-2, with TRBD1 identical over 8 bases. Germline V gives CDR1 DFQATT, CDR2 SNEGSKA (reference sequence). This CDR3 has 15 residues. V was clipped by 3 bases and J by 3 bases; unmatched bases: 9. The CDR3 nucleotides are TGCAGTGCTAGGCACAGGGGGACACTAGACTATGGCTACACCTTC. It specifies CSARHRGTLDYGYTF.

This clonotype has only a few counts. The chain has TRBV3-1 and TRBJ2-1; 11 nucleotides line up with TRBD2. Germline V lookup: CDR1 LGHDT, CDR2 YNNKEL (reference sequence). V gave up 1 base and J gave up 0 bases; unmatched junction bases: 11. The CDR3 is 20 amino acids. For the CDR3, the DNA is TGTGCCAGCAGCCAAGGCAGATTAGCTAGCGGGAGGAGCTCCTACAATGAGCAGTTCTTC. Its protein is CASSQGRLASGRSSYNEQFF.

This clonotype was seen a handful of times. This sequence joins TRBV27 and TRBJ1-2, with 8 bases that match TRBD1. V trimming: 7 bases; J trimming: 7 bases; junction bases outside the gene matches: 14. This CDR3 contains 15 residues. CDR1 and CDR2 (germline): MNHEY, SMNVEV (reference sequence). The CDR3 bases are TGTGCCAGCAAACCTGGTCGGACAGGGATCACTGGCTACACCTTC. It yields the protein CASKPGRTGITGYTF.

In regard to this clonotype: A clone one base away is much larger, so this may be a read error. J is TRBJ1-1 and V is TRBV7-3; no clear D gene. The germline gives CDR1 SGHTA, CDR2 FQGTGA. V was shortened by 5 bases and J by 3 bases, with 10 bases between the two germline ends. The CDR3 runs to 13 residues. The CDR3: CASSRRAHTEAFF. CDR3 in DNA: TGTGCCAGCAGCCGTAGGGCCCACACTGAAGCTTTCTTT. Together with reference TRBV7-3 and TRBJ1-1, the CDR3 gives the full variable domain: GAGVSQTPSNKVTEKGKYVELRCDPISGHTALYWYRQSLGQGPEFLIYFQGTGAADDSGLPNDRFFAVRPEGSVSTLKIQRTERGDSAVYLCASSRRAHTEAFFGQGTRLTVV.

This clonotype was seen a handful of times. CDR3 in amino acids: CASSPPSAGQVQFF. CDR3 DNA: TGTGCCAGCAGTCCACCGTCAGCGGGCCAAGTTCAGTTCTTC. This chain joins TRBV7-8 and TRBJ2-1; TRBD2 might be the D (6 bases). V lost 6 bases and J 13 bases, leaving 22 bases between the germline ends. Germline V gene sequence: CDR1 SGHVS, CDR2 FQNEAQ. This CDR3 spans 14 amino acids.

This clonotype was found many times. This chain uses TRBV5-8 with TRBJ2-2; 11 positions match TRBD2. This CDR3 has 17 residues. J was trimmed by 0 bases and V by 2 bases; bases with no gene match: 3. Germline loops: CDR1 SGHTS, CDR2 YDEGEE. The CDR3 nucleotides read TGTGCCAGCAGCTTCCCGACTAGCGGGACGAACACCGGGGAGCTGTTTTTT. Its translation: CASSFPTSGTNTGELFF.

This clonotype was counted once. CDR3 in amino acids: CATSIETGGRGDTQYF. CDR3 sequence (DNA): TGTGCCACCAGCATTGAAACGGGAGGGCGGGGAGATACGCAGTATTTT. This chain joins TRBV15 and TRBJ2-3; 8 nucleotides match TRBD2. From germline, CDR1 is LNHNV and CDR2 YYDKDF (reference sequence). There are 16 residues in the CDR3. V lost 4 bases, J lost 5 bases, and 11 bases stayed unmatched.

This clonotype was found many times. The chain has TRBV7-2 and TRBJ2-3; 8 nucleotides line up with TRBD2. The CDR3 is 14 residues long. The germline V gene has CDR1 SGHTA and CDR2 FQGNSA. The junction had 6 bases not matched to a gene; V was cut back by 5 bases and J by 5 bases. DNA for the CDR3: TGTGCCAGCAGCCACGGTCTAGCGGGAGATACGCAGTATTTT. It codes for CASSHGLAGDTQYF.